This is a list of T cell receptor beta chains from one sample in a study of shared clonotypes between healthy human individuals. Some clones are missing from TCRdb's copy, which holds only in-frame ones; the method was immunoSEQ multiplex PCR. This sample has some 380,000 clones, with 96% found just once. The material sequenced was memory CD8+ T cells sorted from blood. These receptors were collected from a man aged 25 to 40 in good health. CDR3s leave out the opening cysteine and the closing phenylalanine or tryptophan. Part of the rows lack a size; the others show once, few, many or a class for expanded clones.

>NA|TRBV7-7
ASSLSGGEQY
>NA|TRBV13
ASSTLAGGGSTDTQY
>NA|TRBV7-8
ASSLELAGNNEQF
>NA|TRBV10-1
ASSGTSANTGELF
>NA|TRBV28
ASSPLLAGAGETQY
>once|TRBV2
ASSGALSYEQY
>NA|TRBV7-2
ASSFVPVGGYT
>NA|TRBV18
ASSRARVASYEQY
>once|TRBV5-4
ASSLGDRVGNEQF
>NA|TRBV4-2
ASSQEVPSGSYEQY
>NA|TRBV7-8
ASSLSWGGRQETQY
>NA|TRBV5-1
ASSWGDSTNEKLF
>NA|TRBV7-2
ASSLNPANTQY
>NA|TRBV6-5
ASSYHGTSGRGTQY
>NA|TRBV29-1
SVDHLSGSTDTQY
>NA|TRBV18
ASSPSFAMGTEAF
>NA|TRBV6-1
ASSDQEQF
>few|TRBV27
ASRNLQGLNQPQH
>NA|TRBV5-4
ASSLAGMAGRETQY
>NA|TRBV28
ASSSGSRTDTQY
>once|TRBV10-3
ATWKGEQY
>few|TRBV6-5
ASSYGGQWVGELF
>NA|TRBV14
ASSPRMDGGYT
>NA|TRBV10-3
ATDINQPQH
>once|TRBV27
ASSLSGRAEAF
>NA|TRBV28
ASSLPTSGRYEQY
>NA|TRBV5-1
ASLRDIGDGELF
>few|TRBV20-1
SGTQETQY
>NA|TRBV11-2
ASSQNRGTGELF
>NA|TRBV4-1
ASRPPGQVNYGYT
>NA|TRBV7-9
ASNGPTYNSPLH
>NA|TRBV5-1
ASRGTLGGTDTQY
>NA|TRBV28
ASMIESTKDPYGYT
>NA|TRBV11-2
ASSLDPGTSRETQY
>once|TRBV27
ASSFTGGTEAF
>NA|TRBV4-1
ASSLGGGRETQY
>NA|TRBV18
ASSPRSENQPQH
>NA|TRBV7-9
ASSLARRAGNTIY
>NA|TRBV7-9
ASSTHLNEQY
>NA|TRBV7-3
ASSADRGNIQY
>NA|TRBV28
ASSPSGTYTDTQY
>NA|TRBV7-9
ASSPAWTGGIYGYT
>once|TRBV27
ASSLFGVGQPQH
>NA|TRBV2
ASSTDQPQH
>NA|TRBV5-1
ASRRGSGSDTGELF
>NA|TRBV4-1
ASSRDSTDTQY
>NA|TRBV28
ASSFGGQGYGYT
>NA|TRBV5-8
ASTPGGAEAF
>NA|TRBV5-1
ASSLEGRSQETQY
>NA|TRBV20-1
SASYRAEQY
>NA|TRBV5-4
ASSLGFFGRTNYGYT
>NA|TRBV27
ASSFLAGLSSYEQY
>NA|TRBV19
ASSPGRNEQY
>NA|TRBV29-1
SVGGMPYGYT
>NA|TRBV9
AGSPSGPEAF
>NA|TRBV28
ASSLFGGELF
>NA|TRBV9
ASSVGPSGSSYEQY